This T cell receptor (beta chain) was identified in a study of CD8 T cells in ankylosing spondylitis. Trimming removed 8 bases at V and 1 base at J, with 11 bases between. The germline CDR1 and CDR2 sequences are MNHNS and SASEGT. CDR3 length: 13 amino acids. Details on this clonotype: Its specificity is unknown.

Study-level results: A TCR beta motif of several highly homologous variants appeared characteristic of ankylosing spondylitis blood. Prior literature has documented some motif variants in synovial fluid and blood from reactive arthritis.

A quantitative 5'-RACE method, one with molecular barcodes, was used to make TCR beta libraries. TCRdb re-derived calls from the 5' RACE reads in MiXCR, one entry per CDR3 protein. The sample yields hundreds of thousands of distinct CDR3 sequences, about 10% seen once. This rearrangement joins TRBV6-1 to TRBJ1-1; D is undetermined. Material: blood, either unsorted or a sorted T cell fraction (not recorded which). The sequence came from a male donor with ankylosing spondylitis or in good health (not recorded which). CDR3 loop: CASQRVANTEAFF. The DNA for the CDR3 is TGTGCCAGCCAGAGGGTTGCGAACACTGAAGCTTTCTTT.